One sample yielded the 5 T cell receptor beta chains listed below, sequenced in a study of blood T cell repertoires in COVID-19. Generated by immunoSEQ multiplex PCR, the TCRdb table keeps only in-frame clones and is missing some. The profile covers around 260,000 clones, with about 85% appearing a single time and around 1% taken by the ten largest. The sequenced sample was peripheral blood. The receptors come from a human donor with COVID-19, enrolled during active disease. The donor label of this sample is uncertain.

This clone has just one count. V gene TRBV6-6 combines with J gene TRBJ1-1, with D possibly being TRBD1 (6 bases). V was pared by 6 bases and J by 0 bases, with 11 bases between. CDR1 is MNHNY, CDR2 SVGAGI, per germline (reference sequence). This CDR3 spans 14 amino acids. The chain's CDR3 is CASSHRDMNTEAFF. For the CDR3, the DNA is TGTGCCAGCAGCCACAGGGATATGAACACTGAAGCTTTCTTT.

The rearrangement links TRBV6-1 to TRBJ1-6, with TRBD1 matching over 8 bases. This CDR3 has 16 amino acids. Per the germline V gene, CDR1 is MNHNS and CDR2 is SASEGT. Trimming took 1 base from V and 4 from J; bases not matched to a gene: 3. CDR3 DNA sequence: TGTGCCAGCAGTGAAGATGGGACAGGTTATAATTCACCCCTCCACTTT. Translation gives CASSEDGTGYNSPLHF.

The chain joins TRBV19 to TRBJ1-5; D perhaps matches TRBD1 (6 bases). The CDR3 is made up of 16 amino acids. Germline V gene data show CDR1 as LNHDA and CDR2 as SQIVND (reference sequence). V lost 7 bases and J 4 bases, leaving 20 bases between the germline ends. CDR3 in DNA: TGTGCCAGTACTATGAGGACAGACATAGCAAATCAGCCCCAGCATTTT. This gives the protein CASTMRTDIANQPQHF.

The chain links TRBV6-5 to TRBJ2-1; TRBD2 matches 10 bases. V trimming: 4 bases; J trimming: 10 bases; junction bases outside the gene matches: 13. The CDR3 has 16 amino acids. CDR1 and CDR2 (germline): MNHEY, SVGAGI. The CDR3 DNA follows: TGTGCCAGCAGTTCCCCAGCTAGCGGGAGTCGGTGGGAGCAGTTCTTC. Translation gives CASSSPASGSRWEQFF.

The chain has TRBV5-1 and TRBJ2-1, with D possibly being TRBD2 (6 bases). With 0 bases removed from V and 5 bases from J, the gap between germline ends came to 12 bases. The length of the CDR3 is 15 residues. The germline CDR1 and CDR2 sequences are SGHRS and YFSETQ. The DNA of the CDR3 is TGCGCCAGCAGCTTGGGACTAGGGGTCCACAATGAGCAGTTCTTC. Translation gives CASSLGLGVHNEQFF.